This TCR beta chain was documented in a study of blood T cells in healthy people across ages. Notes on the study in general: Observed TCR beta diversity showed a strong correlation with the percentage of naive T cells as measured by flow cytometry. There were more naive CD4+ cells and higher diversity in long-lived donors than in aged donors.

As for this clonotype: Its antigen is undetermined.

It was with a sample-barcoded 5' primer and a J-beta primer mix that a second PCR of roughly 6 to 12 cycles was run. TCRdb independently ran MiXCR on the 5' RACE reads; one entry per CDR3 protein. Of around 1,000,000 distinct CDR3 sequences detected, about 25% appear once; the ten largest clones hold 0.65% to 0.95%. The same sample was also used in a study of T cells of mothers and their children. From that paper: A few healthy Caucasian mothers, along with their six children, served as the donors. Sequencing returned over 9.5 million TCR beta CDR3 reads per mother and some 3 million per child.

The clonotype originates from a girl aged 2-10 years in good health. Sequenced sample: blood.

CDR3 sequence: CASEGASYEQYF. The DNA of the CDR3 is TGTGCCAGCGAGGGCGCGTCCTACGAGCAGTACTTC. This chain joins TRBV2 and TRBJ2-7; possibly TRBD2 for D (5 bases). CDR1 and CDR2 (germline): SNHLY, FYNNEI. This CDR3 region has 12 residues. Trimming cost V 8 bases and J 1 base, with 9 bases left between them.